The clone carrying this TCR beta chain appeared once. Antigen: not known. Controls came from buffy coats of healthy blood donors. This record belongs to a study of STAT5B mutations in CD4+ large granular lymphocyte leukemia. The V end lost 6 bases, the J end lost 4 bases, and 15 bases lay between the germline ends. CDR1 and CDR2 (germline): LNHDA, SQIVND (reference sequence). This CDR3 spans 14 amino acids. Regarding the study as a whole: No patients shared main leukemic clonotypes, though 20% to 25% appeared at low frequency elsewhere.

Authors' data handling: Lowest detectable productive clonotype frequency was 2.59 x 10-5. Generated by immunoSEQ multiplex PCR, the TCRdb table keeps only in-frame clones and is missing some. V, J and clone size are taken as reported in that table, and D and trimming were inferred from the DNA itself. The sample contains roughly 23,000 clones, roughly 79% of which appear only once. Sample: CD4+ T cells from blood buffy coats. This chain joins TRBV19 and TRBJ1-2; D gene uncertain. The TCR originated in a human donor in good health. CDR3 sequence (DNA): TGTGCCAGTAGACCCAATTTGGCAGGCTATGGCTACACCTTC. Translating it yields CASRPNLAGYGYTF.